The present entry profiles one T cell receptor beta chain with its context. Its antigen is still unknown. This sample was taken from a study of OX40 agonist ivuxolimab in advanced cancers. For the study at large: Mean age approximately 61 years, range 23 to 79; about 81% male.

The table came from immunoSEQ multiplex PCR; TCRdb's copy has only in-frame clones and leaves some out. The data contain about 150,000 clones, roughly 94% of them singletons. Overall study findings and caveats: CD8+ T cells averaged more expanded clones than CD4+.

This receptor was identified in an adult with an advanced solid tumor such as melanoma, head and neck, liver or kidney cancer. Sequencing used CD4+ or CD8+ T cells sorted from blood, obtained in a trial of the OX40 agonist ivuxolimab.

The CDR3 is CASSLGGFTTNEKLFF. The CDR3 nucleotides read TGTGCCAGCAGCCTAGGGGGGTTCACAACTAATGAAAAACTGTTTTTT. The chain combines TRBV7-8 with TRBJ1-4, with D possibly being TRBD1 (6 bases). This CDR3 region has 16 residues. V gave up 5 bases and J gave up 0 bases, with 13 bases separating them. The germline CDR1 and CDR2 sequences are SGHVS and FQNEAQ. The entire variable domain, with the rest obtained from reference TRBV7-8 and TRBJ1-4, is as follows: GAGVSQSPRYKVAKRGQDVALRCDPISGHVSLFWYQQALGQGPEFLTYFQNEAQLDKSGLPSDRFFAERPEGSVSTLKIQRTQQEDSAVYLCASSLGGFTTNEKLFFGSGTQLSVL.